This TCR beta chain was captured by sequencing in a study of identical twins. Study findings and constraints: Carriage of fewer insertions was seen in abundant cord blood beta clonotypes, whereas memory repertoires showed none. The study based its conclusions on cross-sectional statistical analysis and did not follow the same donors. Out-of-frame alpha sequences that twins shared showed excess low generation probability.

This clonotype was recorded at least ten times. The antigen is not known. Each cDNA held unique molecular identifiers, and template switching gave it a universal primer site. In TCRdb, the 5' RACE reads were re-called with MiXCR into one record per CDR3 protein. Of 310,000 or so distinct CDR3 sequences listed, roughly 8.6% were seen once; the top ten hold about 2.1%. Per germline, CDR1 KGHDR and CDR2 SFDVKD. After removal of 3 bases from V and 6 bases from J, the junction contained 16 bases not matched to a gene. The CDR3 loop spans 19 amino acids. The same specimen was also included in a second study, on yellow fever vaccine responses in identical twins.

This receptor was taken from a young woman in good health. The chain joins TRBV24-1 to TRBJ2-1, with TRBD2 matching 10 bases. Sequencing used memory (CD45RO+) T cells sorted from blood. CDR3 bases: TGTGCCACCAGTGATCCTGGGGCTAGCGGGAGTTTCGGGATCAATGAGCAGTTCTTC. Protein sequence: CATSDPGASGSFGINEQFF.